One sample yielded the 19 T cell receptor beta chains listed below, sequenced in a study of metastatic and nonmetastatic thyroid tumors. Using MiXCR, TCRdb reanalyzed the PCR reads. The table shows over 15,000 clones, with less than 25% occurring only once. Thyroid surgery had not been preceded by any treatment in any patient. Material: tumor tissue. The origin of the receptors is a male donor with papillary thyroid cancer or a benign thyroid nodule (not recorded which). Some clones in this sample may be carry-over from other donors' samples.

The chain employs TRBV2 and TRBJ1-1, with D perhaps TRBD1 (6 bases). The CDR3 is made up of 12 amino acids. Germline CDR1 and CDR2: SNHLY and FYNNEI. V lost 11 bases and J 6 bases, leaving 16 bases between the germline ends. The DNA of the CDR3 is TGTGCCCCGGGGGGCATCCTCGCTGAAGCTTTCTTT. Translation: CAPGGILAEAFF.

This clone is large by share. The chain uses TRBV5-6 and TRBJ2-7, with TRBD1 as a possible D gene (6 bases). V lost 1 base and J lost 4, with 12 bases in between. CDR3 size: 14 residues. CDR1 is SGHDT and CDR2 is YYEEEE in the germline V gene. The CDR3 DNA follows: TGTGCCAGCAGCTTGACAGGGTGGGAATACGAGCAGTACTTC. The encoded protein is CASSLTGWEYEQYF.

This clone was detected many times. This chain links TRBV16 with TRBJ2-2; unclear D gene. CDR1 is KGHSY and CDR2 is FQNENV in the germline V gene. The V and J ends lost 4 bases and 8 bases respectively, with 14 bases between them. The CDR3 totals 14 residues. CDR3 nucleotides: TGTGCCAGCAGCCCCGTGTGGCCTACAGGGGAGCTGTTTTTT. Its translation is CASSPVWPTGELFF.

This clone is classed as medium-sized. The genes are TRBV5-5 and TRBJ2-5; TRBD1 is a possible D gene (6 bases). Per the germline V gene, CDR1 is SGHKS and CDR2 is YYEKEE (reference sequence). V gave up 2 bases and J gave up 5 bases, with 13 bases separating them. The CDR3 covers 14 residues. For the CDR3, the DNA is TGTGCCAGCAGCTTCAGGGGAAGGGAGGAGACCCAGTACTTC. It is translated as CASSFRGREETQYF.

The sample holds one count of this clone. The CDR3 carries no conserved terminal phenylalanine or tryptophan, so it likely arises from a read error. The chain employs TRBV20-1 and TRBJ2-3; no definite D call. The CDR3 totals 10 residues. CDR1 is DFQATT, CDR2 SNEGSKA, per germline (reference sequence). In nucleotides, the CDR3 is TGCAGTGCTAGCCTAGATAAGCAGTATTCT. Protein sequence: CSASLDKQYS.

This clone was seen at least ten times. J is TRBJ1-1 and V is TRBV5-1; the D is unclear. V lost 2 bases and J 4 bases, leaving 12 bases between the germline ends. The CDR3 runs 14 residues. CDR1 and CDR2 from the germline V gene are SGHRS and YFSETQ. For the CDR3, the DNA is TGCGCCAGCAGCTTTGAGGGTGGATTCACTGAAGCTTTCTTT. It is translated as CASSFEGGFTEAFF. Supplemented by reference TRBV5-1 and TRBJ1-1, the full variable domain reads KAGVTQTPRYLIKTRGQQVTLSCSPISGHRSVSWYQQTPGQGLQFLFEYFSETQRNKGNFPGRFSGRQFSNSRSEMNVSTLELGDSALYLCASSFEGGFTEAFFGQGTRLTVV.

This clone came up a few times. The CDR3 bases are TGTGCCAGCAGTGAAATGGACAGCACCTACGAGCAGTACGTC. This sequence encodes CASSEMDSTYEQYV. The V gene is TRBV2, the J gene TRBJ2-7; D perhaps matches TRBD1 (6 bases). This CDR3 comprises 14 residues. The germline V gene encodes CDR1 SNHLY and CDR2 FYNNEI. Trimming cost V 2 bases and J 2 bases, with 10 bases left between them.

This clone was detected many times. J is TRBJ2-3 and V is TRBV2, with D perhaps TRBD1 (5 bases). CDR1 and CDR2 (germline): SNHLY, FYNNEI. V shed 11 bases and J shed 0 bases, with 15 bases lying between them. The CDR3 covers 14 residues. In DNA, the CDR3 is TGTGCCCTCCTAGGGGCGACTAGCACAGATACGCAGTATTTT. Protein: CALLGATSTDTQYF. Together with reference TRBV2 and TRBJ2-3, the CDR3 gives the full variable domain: EPEVTQTPSHQVTQMGQEVILRCVPISNHLYFYWYRQILGQKVEFLVSFYNNEISEKSEIFDDQFSVERPDGSNFTLKIRSTKLEDSAMYFCALLGATSTDTQYFGPGTRLTVL.

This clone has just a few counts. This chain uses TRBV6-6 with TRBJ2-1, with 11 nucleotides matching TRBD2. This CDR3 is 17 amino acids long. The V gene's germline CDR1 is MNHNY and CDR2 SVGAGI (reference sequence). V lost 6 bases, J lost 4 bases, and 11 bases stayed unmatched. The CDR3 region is CASRVGTSGGIYNEQFF. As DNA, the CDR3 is TGTGCCAGCAGGGTCGGGACTAGCGGTGGGATATACAATGAGCAGTTCTTC.

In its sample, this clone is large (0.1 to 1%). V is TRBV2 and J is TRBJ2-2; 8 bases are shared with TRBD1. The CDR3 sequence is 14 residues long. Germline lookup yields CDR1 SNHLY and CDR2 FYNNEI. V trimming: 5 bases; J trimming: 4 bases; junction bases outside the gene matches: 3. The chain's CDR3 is CASSFDRGTGELFF. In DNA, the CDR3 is TGTGCCAGCAGTTTCGACAGGGGCACCGGGGAGCTGTTTTTT.

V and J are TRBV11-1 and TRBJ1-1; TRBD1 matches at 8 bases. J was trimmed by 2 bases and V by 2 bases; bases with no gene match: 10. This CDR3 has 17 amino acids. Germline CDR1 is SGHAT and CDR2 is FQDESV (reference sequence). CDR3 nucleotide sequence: TGTGCCAGCAGCTTAAAGACCCGCAGGGGGCATAACACTGAAGCTTTCTTT. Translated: CASSLKTRRGHNTEAFF.

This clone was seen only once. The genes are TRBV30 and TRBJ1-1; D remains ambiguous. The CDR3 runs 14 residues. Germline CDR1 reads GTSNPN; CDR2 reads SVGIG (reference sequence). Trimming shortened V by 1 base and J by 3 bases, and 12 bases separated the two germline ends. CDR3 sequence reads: CAWSGNTQDTEAFF. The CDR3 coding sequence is TGTGCCTGGAGTGGCAATACGCAAGACACTGAAGCTTTCTTT. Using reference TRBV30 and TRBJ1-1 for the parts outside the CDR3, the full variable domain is SQTIHQWPATLVQPVGSPLSLECTVEGTSNPNLYWYRQAAGRGLQLLFYSVGIGQISSEVPQNLSASRPQDRQFILSSKKLLLSDSGFYLCAWSGNTQDTEAFFGQGTRLTVV.

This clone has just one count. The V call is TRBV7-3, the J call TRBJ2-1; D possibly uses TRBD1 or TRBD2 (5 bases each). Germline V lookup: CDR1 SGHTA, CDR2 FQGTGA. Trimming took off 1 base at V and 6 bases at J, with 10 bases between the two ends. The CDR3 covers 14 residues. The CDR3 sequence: CASSLMGTTNEQFF. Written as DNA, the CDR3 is TGTGCCAGCAGCTTAATGGGGACCACCAATGAGCAGTTCTTC.

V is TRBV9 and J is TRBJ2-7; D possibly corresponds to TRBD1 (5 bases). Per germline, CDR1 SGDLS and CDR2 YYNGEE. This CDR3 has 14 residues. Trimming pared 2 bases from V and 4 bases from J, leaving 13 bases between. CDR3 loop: CASSVTTVDYEQYF. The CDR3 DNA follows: TGTGCCAGCAGCGTTACGACAGTTGATTACGAGCAGTACTTC.

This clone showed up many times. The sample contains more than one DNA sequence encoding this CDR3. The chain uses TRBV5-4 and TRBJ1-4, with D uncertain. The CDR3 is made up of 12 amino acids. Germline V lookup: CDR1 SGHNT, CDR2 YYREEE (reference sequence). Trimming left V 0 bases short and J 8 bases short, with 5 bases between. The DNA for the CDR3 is TGTGCCAGCAGCTTGGGGGGAGAAAAACTGTTTTTT. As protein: CASSLGGEKLFF.

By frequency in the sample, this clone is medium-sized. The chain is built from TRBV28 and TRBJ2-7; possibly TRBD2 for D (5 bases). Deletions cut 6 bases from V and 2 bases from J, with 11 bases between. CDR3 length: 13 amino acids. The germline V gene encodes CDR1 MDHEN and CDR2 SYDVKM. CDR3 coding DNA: TGTGCCAGCAGCCCGGAGGTGACCTACGAGCAGTACTTC. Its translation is CASSPEVTYEQYF.

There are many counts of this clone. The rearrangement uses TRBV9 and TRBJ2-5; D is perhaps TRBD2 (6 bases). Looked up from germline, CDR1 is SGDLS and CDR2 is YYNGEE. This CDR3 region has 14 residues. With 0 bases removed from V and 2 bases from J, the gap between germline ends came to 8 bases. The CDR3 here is CASSVGDLQETQYF. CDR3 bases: TGTGCCAGCAGCGTAGGGGACTTACAAGAGACCCAGTACTTC.

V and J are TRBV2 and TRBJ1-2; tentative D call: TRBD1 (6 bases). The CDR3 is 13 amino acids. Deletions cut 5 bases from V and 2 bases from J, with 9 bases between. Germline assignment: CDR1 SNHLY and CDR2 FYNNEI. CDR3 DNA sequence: TGTGCCAGCAGTCCCCAGGGGAACTATGGCTACACCTTC. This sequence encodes CASSPQGNYGYTF.

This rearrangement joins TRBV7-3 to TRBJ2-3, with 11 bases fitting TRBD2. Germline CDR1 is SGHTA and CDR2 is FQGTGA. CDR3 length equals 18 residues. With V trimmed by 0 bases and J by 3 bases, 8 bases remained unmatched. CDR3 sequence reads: CASSLTQIAGGPTDTQYF. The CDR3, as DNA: TGTGCCAGCAGCTTAACCCAAATAGCGGGAGGGCCAACAGATACGCAGTATTTT.